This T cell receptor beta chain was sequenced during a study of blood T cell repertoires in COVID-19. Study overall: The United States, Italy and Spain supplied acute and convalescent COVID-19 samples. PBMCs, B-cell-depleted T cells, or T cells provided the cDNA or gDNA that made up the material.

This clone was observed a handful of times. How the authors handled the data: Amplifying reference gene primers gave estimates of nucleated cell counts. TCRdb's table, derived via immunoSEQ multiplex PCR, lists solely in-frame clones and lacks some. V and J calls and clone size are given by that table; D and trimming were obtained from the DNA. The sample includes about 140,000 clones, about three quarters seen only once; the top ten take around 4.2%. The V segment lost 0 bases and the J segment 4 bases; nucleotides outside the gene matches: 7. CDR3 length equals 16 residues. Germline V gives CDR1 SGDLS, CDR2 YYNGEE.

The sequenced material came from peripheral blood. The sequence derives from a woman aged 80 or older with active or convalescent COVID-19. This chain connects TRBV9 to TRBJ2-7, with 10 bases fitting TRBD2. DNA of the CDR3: TGTGCCAGCAGCGTAGGAGCTAGCGGGGGATTATACGAGCAGTACTTC. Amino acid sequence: CASSVGASGGLYEQYF.